The clone carrying this T cell receptor beta chain was detected a few times. The antigen is undetermined. The sample comes from a study of post-analysis software for immune sequencing data. Whole-study findings and limits: Compared with controls, patients had more of roughly five TRBV segments, including TRBV5-6, TRBV5-1 and TRBV20-1.

Unique molecular identifiers featured in each of the TCR beta cDNA libraries. TCRdb re-called the PCR reads through MiXCR, storing one row per CDR3 protein. The sample lists about 570,000 distinct CDR3 sequences, 34% seen once, with around 6% in the top ten. Germline lookup yields CDR1 SQVTM and CDR2 ANQGSEA. Unmatched junction bases numbered 6, after V lost 4 bases and J lost 7 bases. The CDR3 sequence is 12 residues long. The rearrangement uses TRBV29-1 and TRBJ1-2; 7 bases line up with TRBD1. The receptor was derived from a girl aged 2-17 years with multiple sclerosis. Material for sequencing was blood. This CDR3 is CSVGQGGSGYTF. The CDR3 DNA reads TGCAGCGTTGGGCAGGGGGGATCTGGCTACACCTTC.